The 6 T cell receptor beta chains below all came from one sample that was sequenced in a study of T cell responses to AZD1222 COVID-19 vaccine. Clones were sequenced by immunoSEQ multiplex PCR, and TCRdb holds only the in-frame ones, with some missing. The sample lists 130,000 to 150,000 clones, around 93% occurring once. The specimen was peripheral blood, collected on day 0 of AZD1222 vaccination. The source of these receptors is an adult in good health.

CDR3 DNA sequence: TGTGCCAGCAGCCTGGAGGTGAACACTGAAGCTTTCTTT. This codes for CASSLEVNTEAFF. The V gene is TRBV7-6, the J gene TRBJ1-1, with D unresolved. There are 13 residues in the CDR3. V lost 5 bases and J lost 0, with 7 bases in between. Germline V gene lookup returns CDR1 SGHVS and CDR2 FNYEAQ. The entire variable domain, with the rest obtained from reference TRBV7-6 and TRBJ1-1, is as follows: GAGVSQSPRYKVTKRGQDVALRCDPISGHVSLYWYRQALGQGPEFLTYFNYEAQQDKSGLPNDRFSAERPEGSISTLTIQRTEQRDSAMYRCASSLEVNTEAFFGQGTRLTVV.

This chain uses TRBV29-1 with TRBJ1-3; the D gene is possibly TRBD1 (5 bases). Germline lookup yields CDR1 SQVTM and CDR2 ANQGSEA. This CDR3 spans 12 amino acids. DNA for the CDR3: TGCTCCGGGGGAGGCCCTGGAAACACCATATATTTT. Encoded protein: CSGGGPGNTIYF.

The chain joins TRBV5-1 to TRBJ1-6; TRBD1 aligns across 8 bases. This CDR3 contains 15 residues. J was trimmed by 7 bases and V by 7 bases; bases with no gene match: 10. Germline V gene sequence: CDR1 SGHRS, CDR2 YFSETQ. The CDR3 nucleotides are TGCGCCAGCTCGACAGGGGCGCGACTGAATTCACCCCTCCACTTT. It yields the protein CASSTGARLNSPLHF.

The chain employs TRBV11-3 and TRBJ2-1, with TRBD2 matching 7 bases. The CDR3 is made up of 16 amino acids. Germline CDR1 and CDR2: SGHNT and YENEEA. V shed 5 bases, J shed 1 base, and the junction held 8 bases outside the gene matches. DNA of the CDR3: TGTGCCAGCAGCGTGGGGACTATTCCTTCCTACAATGAGCAGTTCTTC. It translates to CASSVGTIPSYNEQFF.

The V and J genes are TRBV7-2 and TRBJ1-1; 10 bases fit TRBD1. Germline V gene data show CDR1 as SGHTA and CDR2 as FQGNSA. Losses at the gene ends were 3 bases for V and 5 bases for J; bases not matched to a gene: 6. The CDR3 totals 15 residues. CDR3 nucleotides: TGTGCCAGCAGCTTCCGGGACAGGGGAGGAACTGAAGCTTTCTTT. Its protein product is CASSFRDRGGTEAFF. The variable domain in full, completed from reference TRBV7-2 and TRBJ1-1, reads GAGVSQSPSNKVTEKGKDVELRCDPISGHTALYWYRQSLGQGLEFLIYFQGNSAPDKSGLPSDRFSAERTGGSVSTLTIQRTQQEDSAVYLCASSFRDRGGTEAFFGQGTRLTVV.

The table lists this clone with a count of one. The chain carries TRBV19 and TRBJ1-2; 10 bases are shared with TRBD1. The CDR3 sequence is 15 residues long. Germline CDR1 LNHDA, CDR2 SQIVND (reference sequence). V trimming: 2 bases; J trimming: 8 bases; junction bases outside the gene matches: 8. The CDR3, as DNA: TGTGCCAGTAGTATAACCTCGGGACAGGGGACCGGCTACACCTTC. Translation: CASSITSGQGTGYTF.